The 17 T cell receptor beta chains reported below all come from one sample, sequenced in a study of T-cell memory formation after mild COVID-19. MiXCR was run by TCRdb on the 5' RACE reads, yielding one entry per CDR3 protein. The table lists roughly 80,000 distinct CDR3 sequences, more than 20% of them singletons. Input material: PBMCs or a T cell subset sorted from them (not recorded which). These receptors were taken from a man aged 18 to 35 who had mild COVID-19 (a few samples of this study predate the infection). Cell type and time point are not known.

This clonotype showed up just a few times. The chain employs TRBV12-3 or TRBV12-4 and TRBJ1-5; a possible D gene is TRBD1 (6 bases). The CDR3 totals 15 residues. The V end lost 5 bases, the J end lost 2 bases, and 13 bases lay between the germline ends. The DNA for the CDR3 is TGTGCCAGCAGTGTACAGGGTCCGGGCAATCAGCCCCAGCATTTT. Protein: CASSVQGPGNQPQHF.

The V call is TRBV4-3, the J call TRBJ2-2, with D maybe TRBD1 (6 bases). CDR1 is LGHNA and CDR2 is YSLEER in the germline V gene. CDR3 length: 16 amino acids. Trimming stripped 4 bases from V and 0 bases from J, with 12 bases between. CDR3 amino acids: CASSRRQVSNTGELFF. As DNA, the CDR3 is TGCGCCAGCAGCCGCAGACAGGTTTCGAACACCGGGGAGCTGTTTTTT.

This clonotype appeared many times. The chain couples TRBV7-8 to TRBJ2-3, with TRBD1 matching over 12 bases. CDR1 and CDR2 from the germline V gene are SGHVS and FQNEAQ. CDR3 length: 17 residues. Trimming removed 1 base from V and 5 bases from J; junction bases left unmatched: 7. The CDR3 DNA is TGTGCCAGCAGCTTAGTGAGGGACAGGGGGCGTGAAGATACGCAGTATTTT. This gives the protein CASSLVRDRGREDTQYF.

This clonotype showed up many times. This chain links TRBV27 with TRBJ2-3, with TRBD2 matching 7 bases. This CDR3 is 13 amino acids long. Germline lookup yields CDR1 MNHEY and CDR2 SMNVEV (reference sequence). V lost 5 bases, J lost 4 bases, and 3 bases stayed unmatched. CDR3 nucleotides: TGTGCCAGCAGTCTCACTAGCGCAGATACGCAGTATTTT. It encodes CASSLTSADTQYF.

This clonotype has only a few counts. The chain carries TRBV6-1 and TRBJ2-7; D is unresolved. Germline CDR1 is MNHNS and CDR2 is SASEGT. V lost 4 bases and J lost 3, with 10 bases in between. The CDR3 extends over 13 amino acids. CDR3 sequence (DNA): TGTGCCAGCAGTGCCCAACGATTCTACGAGCAGTACGTC. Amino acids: CASSAQRFYEQYV.

The CDR3 DNA reads TGTGCCAGCAGCGAACCCTCCCTGGTCGGCGGCTACACCTTC. Encoded protein: CASSEPSLVGGYTF. V gene TRBV4-2 combines with J gene TRBJ1-2, with no clear D. Germline V gene sequence: CDR1 LGHNA, CDR2 YNFKEQ. The ends were cut back, 5 bases at V and 8 bases at J, with 18 bases in the middle. The length of the CDR3 is 14 residues.

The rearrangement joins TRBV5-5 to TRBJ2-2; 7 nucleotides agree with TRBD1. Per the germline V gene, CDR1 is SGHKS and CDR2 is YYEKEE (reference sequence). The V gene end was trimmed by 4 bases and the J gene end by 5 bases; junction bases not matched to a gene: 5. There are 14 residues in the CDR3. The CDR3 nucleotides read TGTGCCAGCAGCGAAGGCAGGGGGACCGGGGAGCTGTTTTTT. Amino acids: CASSEGRGTGELFF. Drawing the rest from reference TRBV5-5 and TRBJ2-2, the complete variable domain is DAGVTQSPTHLIKTRGQQVTLRCSPISGHKSVSWYQQVLGQGPQFIFQYYEKEERGRGNFPDRFSARQFPNYSSELNVNALLLGDSALYLCASSEGRGTGELFFGEGSRLTVL.

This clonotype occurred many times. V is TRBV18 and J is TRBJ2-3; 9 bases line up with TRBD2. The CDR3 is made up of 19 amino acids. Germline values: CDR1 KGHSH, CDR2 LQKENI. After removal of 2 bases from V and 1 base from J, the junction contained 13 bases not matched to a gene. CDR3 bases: TGTGCCAGCTCACCAGTCACGAGCGGGGGGTACTCTGGCACAGATACGCAGTATTTT. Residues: CASSPVTSGGYSGTDTQYF.

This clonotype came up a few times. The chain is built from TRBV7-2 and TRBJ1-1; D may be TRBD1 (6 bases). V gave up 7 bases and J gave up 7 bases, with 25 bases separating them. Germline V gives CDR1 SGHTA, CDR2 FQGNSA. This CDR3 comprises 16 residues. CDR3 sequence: CASTYPETGSWGEAFF. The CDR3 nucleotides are TGTGCCAGCACCTACCCCGAGACAGGTAGTTGGGGTGAAGCTTTCTTT.

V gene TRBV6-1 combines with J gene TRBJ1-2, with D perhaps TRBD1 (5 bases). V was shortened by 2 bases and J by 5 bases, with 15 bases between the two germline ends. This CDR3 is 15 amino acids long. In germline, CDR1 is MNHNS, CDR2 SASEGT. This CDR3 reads CASSEQGFSPYGYTF. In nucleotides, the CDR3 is TGTGCCAGCAGTGAACAGGGATTTTCTCCTTATGGCTACACCTTC.

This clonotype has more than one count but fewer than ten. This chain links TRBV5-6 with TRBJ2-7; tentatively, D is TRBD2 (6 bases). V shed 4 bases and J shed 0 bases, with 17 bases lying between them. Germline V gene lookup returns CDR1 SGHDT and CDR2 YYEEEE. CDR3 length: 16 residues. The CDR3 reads CASSAPPGVVSYEQYF. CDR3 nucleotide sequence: TGTGCCAGCAGCGCCCCCCCGGGGGTAGTCTCCTACGAGCAGTACTTC.

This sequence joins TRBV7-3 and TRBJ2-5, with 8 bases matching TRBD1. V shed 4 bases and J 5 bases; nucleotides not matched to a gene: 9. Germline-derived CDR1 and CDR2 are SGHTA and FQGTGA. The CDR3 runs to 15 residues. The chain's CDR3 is CASSWGRGPWETQYF. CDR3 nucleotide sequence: TGTGCCAGCAGCTGGGGCAGGGGGCCGTGGGAGACCCAGTACTTC.

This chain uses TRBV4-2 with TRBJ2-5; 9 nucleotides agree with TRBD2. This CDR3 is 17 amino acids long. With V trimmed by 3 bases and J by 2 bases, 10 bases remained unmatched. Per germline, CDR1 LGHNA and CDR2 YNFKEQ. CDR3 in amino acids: CASSQYEAGGRQETQYF. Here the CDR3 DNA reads TGTGCCAGCAGCCAGTATGAAGCGGGGGGTAGGCAAGAGACCCAGTACTTC.

CDR3 sequence (DNA): TGTGCCAGCAGCCAAGTCCGGCCTAATGAGCAGTTCTTC. Residues: CASSQVRPNEQFF. This chain connects TRBV3-1 to TRBJ2-1, with D unresolved. This CDR3 comprises 13 residues. Trimming removed 1 base at V and 7 bases at J, with 8 bases between. From germline, CDR1 is LGHDT and CDR2 YNNKEL (reference sequence).

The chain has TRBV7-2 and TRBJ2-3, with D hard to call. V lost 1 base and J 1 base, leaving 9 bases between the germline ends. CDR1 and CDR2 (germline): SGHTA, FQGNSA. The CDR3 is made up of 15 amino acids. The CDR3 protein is CASSLVASRTDTQYF. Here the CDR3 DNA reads TGTGCCAGCAGCTTAGTGGCTAGTCGCACAGATACGCAGTATTTT.

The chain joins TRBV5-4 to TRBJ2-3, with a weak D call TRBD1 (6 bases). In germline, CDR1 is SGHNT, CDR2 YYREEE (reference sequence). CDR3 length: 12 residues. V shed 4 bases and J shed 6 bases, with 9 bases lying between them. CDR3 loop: CASSRQGDTQYF. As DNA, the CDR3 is TGTGCCAGCAGCCGCCAGGGGGATACGCAGTATTTT.

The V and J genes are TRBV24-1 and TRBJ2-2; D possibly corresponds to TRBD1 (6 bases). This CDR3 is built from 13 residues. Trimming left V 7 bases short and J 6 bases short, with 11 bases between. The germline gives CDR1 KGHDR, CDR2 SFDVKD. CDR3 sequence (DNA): TGTGCCACCAGAGAGAGGGGGTCCGGGGAGCTGTTTTTT. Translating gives CATRERGSGELFF.